A selection of T cell receptor beta chains follows, all from one sample in a study of response to subunit inactivated influenza vaccine. MiXCR, run by TCRdb on the RT-PCR reads, gives a single entry per CDR3 protein. The sample comprises approximately 530,000 distinct CDR3 sequences, approximately 7.1% of which are singletons, and 13% rests with the top ten. The specimen was PBMCs from blood, collected 23 months after vaccination. The source of these receptors is a man between 50 and 75 years old who received an inactivated influenza vaccine. The CDR3 runs from the conserved cysteine through the conserved F or W. Fields, in order: J gene, V gene, D gene, clone size, CDR3 protein, CDR3 DNA. The D gene is left open where the match is weak. The size entry is marked missing in some rows and otherwise reads once, few, many or a size class.

J: TRBJ1-2
V: TRBV12-3/TRBV12-4
D: .
size: few
CDR3: CASSFRFGYTF
DNA: TGTGCCAGCAGTTTTCGGTTTGGCTACACCTTC

J: TRBJ1-3
V: TRBV5-1
D: .
size: many
CDR3: CASSLGGLSGNTIYF
DNA: TGCGCCAGCAGCTTGGGTGGGCTTTCTGGAAACACCATATATTTT

J: TRBJ2-1
V: TRBV4-1
D: .
size: many
CDR3: CASSQRTGTPYNEQFF
DNA: TGCGCCAGCAGCCAGAGAACCGGGACACCGTACAATGAGCAGTTCTTC

J: TRBJ2-3
V: TRBV7-6
D: .
size: many
CDR3: CASSLASNTDTQYF
DNA: TGTGCCAGCAGCTTAGCTAGCAACACAGATACGCAGTATTTT

J: TRBJ2-1
V: TRBV24-1
D: TRBD2
size: few
CDR3: CATSDLRLAGVPNEQFF
DNA: TGTGCCACCAGTGATCTCAGACTAGCGGGAGTCCCCAATGAGCAGTTCTTC

J: TRBJ2-3
V: TRBV10-3
D: TRBD1
size: .
CDR3: CATRDRGTGDTQYF
DNA: TGTGCCACCCGGGACAGGGGGACTGGAGATACGCAGTATTTT

J: TRBJ2-5
V: TRBV5-6
D: .
size: few
CDR3: CASSLAIPYQETQYF
DNA: TGTGCCAGCAGCTTGGCCATCCCATACCAAGAGACCCAGTACTTC

J: TRBJ2-1
V: TRBV3-1
D: .
size: many
CDR3: CASSQDGGGRTKQFF
DNA: TGTGCCAGCAGCCAAGATGGTGGGGGACGGACGAAGCAGTTCTTC

J: TRBJ2-7
V: TRBV18
D: .
size: many
CDR3: CASSPTDYEQYF
DNA: TGTGCCAGCAGCCCCACAGACTACGAGCAGTACTTC

J: TRBJ2-2
V: TRBV15
D: .
size: .
CDR3: CATSRQMQGSGELFF
DNA: TGTGCCACCAGCAGACAAATGCAGGGTTCCGGGGAGCTGTTTTTT

J: TRBJ1-4
V: TRBV7-9
D: .
size: few
CDR3: CASSLEGVNEKLFF
DNA: TGTGCCAGCAGCTTAGAAGGAGTAAATGAAAAACTGTTTTTT

J: TRBJ2-2
V: TRBV6-5
D: .
size: .
CDR3: CASSYSGSGELFF
DNA: TGTGCCAGCAGTTACAGCGGGTCCGGGGAGCTGTTTTTT

J: TRBJ2-3
V: TRBV6-1
D: TRBD2
size: few
CDR3: CASSREGLAGADTQYF
DNA: TGTGCCAGCAGTCGAGAGGGACTAGCGGGAGCAGATACGCAGTATTTT

J: TRBJ2-3
V: TRBV7-2
D: .
size: many
CDR3: CASSTTRDTQYF
DNA: TGTGCCAGCAGCACTACTAGAGATACGCAGTATTTT

J: TRBJ2-3
V: TRBV6-2/TRBV6-3
D: TRBD2
size: .
CDR3: CASSPLARFSPKYF
DNA: TGTGCCAGCAGTCCACTAGCGAGATTTAGCCCGAAGTATTTT

J: TRBJ2-1
V: TRBV20-1
D: TRBD2
size: few
CDR3: CSASAGGTSWGNEQFF
DNA: TGCAGTGCTAGTGCGGGGGGGACTAGCTGGGGCAATGAGCAGTTCTTC

J: TRBJ1-2
V: TRBV6-2/TRBV6-3
D: .
size: many
CDR3: CASSRNYGYTF
DNA: TGTGCCAGCAGCCGAAACTATGGCTACACCTTC

J: TRBJ2-3
V: TRBV4-3
D: .
size: many
CDR3: CASSQANSGTDTQYF
DNA: TGCGCCAGCAGCCAAGCAAATTCTGGCACAGATACGCAGTATTTT

J: TRBJ1-2
V: TRBV10-3
D: .
size: many
CDR3: CAISDGVGYTF
DNA: TGTGCCATCAGTGACGGGGTCGGCTACACCTTC

J: TRBJ2-3
V: TRBV20-1
D: .
size: many
CDR3: CSATAPRQGPDTQYF
DNA: TGCAGTGCTACCGCCCCTAGGCAGGGCCCAGATACGCAGTATTTT

J: TRBJ2-3
V: TRBV7-2
D: TRBD2
size: few
CDR3: CASSTGPLAALTDTQYF
DNA: TGTGCCAGCAGCACCGGGCCGCTAGCGGCTCTCACAGATACGCAGTATTTT

J: TRBJ1-3
V: TRBV20-1
D: .
size: few
CDR3: CSARDPETTIYF
DNA: TGCAGTGCTAGAGATCCGGAGACCACCATATATTTT

J: TRBJ1-4
V: TRBV5-5
D: TRBD1
size: .
CDR3: CASRDRVFSEKLFF
DNA: TGTGCCAGCCGGGACAGGGTGTTTAGTGAAAAACTGTTTTTT

J: TRBJ1-4
V: TRBV28
D: TRBD1
size: .
CDR3: CASRPQTGGLEKLFF
DNA: TGTGCCAGCAGACCTCAGACAGGGGGCTTGGAAAAACTGTTTTTT